The source of this T cell receptor beta chain is a study of vaccination and CD4 T cells after COVID-19. This CDR3 contains 16 residues. As concerns this clonotype: Its antigen remains unidentified. The junction does not match germline at one end; this may be a read error.

Treatment in this sample: roughly 11-day PBMC culture with coronavirus spike peptide pools or control peptides (ViraFEST assay). Negative selection recovered the CD4+ T cells once they had spent 10 days in culture. Sequencing of cultured CD4+ T cell DNA used the Oncomine TCR Beta short-read assay. TCRdb passed the PCR reads through MiXCR, listing each CDR3 protein once. This sample yields about 20,000 distinct CDR3 sequences, of which about 56% are seen a single time; approximately 10% belongs to the top ten. The clonotype originates from a human donor who had recovered from COVID-19. Input material: CD4+ T cells from blood, cultured in vitro. J is TRBJ2-7 and V is TRBV5-3; D unclear. TRBV5-3 is noted as an ORF with a role that remains uncertain. CDR3 nucleotides: TGTGCCAGCAGCTTTTTCTGGGCTAGGTACTCCTACGAGCAGTACTTC. Amino acids: CASSFFWARYSYEQYF.